This is a list of T cell receptor beta chains from one sample in a study of identical twins. In TCRdb, the 5' RACE reads were re-called with MiXCR into one record per CDR3 protein. The sample holds about 460,000 distinct CDR3 sequences, 12% to 15% seen once. This same sample was also part of a study on yellow fever vaccine responses in identical twins.

Sequenced: CD4+ T cells sorted from blood. These receptors all come from a woman aged 18-35 years in good health. CDR3s include the opening cysteine and the closing phenylalanine or tryptophan. D genes are given only for firm matches. Clone sizes are given selectively: once, few, many, or a class where the clone is expanded.

clone size: NA
J gene: TRBJ2-1
V gene: TRBV7-2
D gene: TRBD1
CDR3 DNA: TGTCCCAGCAGCTTAGGACAGGGGGCCGGCAATGAGCAGTTCTTC
CDR3 protein: CPSSLGQGAGNEQFF

clone size: NA
J gene: TRBJ2-3
V gene: TRBV7-9
D gene: NA
CDR3 DNA: TGTGCCAGCAGCCCAGGACAGTACGGCACAGATACGCAGTATTTT
CDR3 protein: CASSPGQYGTDTQYF

clone size: few
J gene: TRBJ2-7
V gene: TRBV18
D gene: TRBD1
CDR3 DNA: TGTGCCAGCTCACCTTGGACAGGGGATGTGTACGAGCAGTACTTC
CDR3 protein: CASSPWTGDVYEQYF

clone size: few
J gene: TRBJ1-1
V gene: TRBV3-1
D gene: NA
CDR3 DNA: TGTGCCAGCAGCCAAGCGGGTGGGAGCACTGAAGCTTTCTTT
CDR3 protein: CASSQAGGSTEAFF

clone size: NA
J gene: TRBJ2-7
V gene: TRBV29-1
D gene: TRBD2
CDR3 DNA: TGCAGCGTTGAGGACGGGGGGTACTCCTACGAGCAGTACTTC
CDR3 protein: CSVEDGGYSYEQYF

clone size: NA
J gene: TRBJ2-5
V gene: TRBV15
D gene: NA
CDR3 DNA: TGTGCCACCGCCGCAGGCACCCATCAAGAGACCCAGTACTTC
CDR3 protein: CATAAGTHQETQYF

clone size: many
J gene: TRBJ2-2
V gene: TRBV29-1
D gene: NA
CDR3 DNA: TGCAGCGCTCAGGGGACTTCCCTTAACACCGGGGAGCTGTTTTTT
CDR3 protein: CSAQGTSLNTGELFF

clone size: NA
J gene: TRBJ2-7
V gene: TRBV28
D gene: NA
CDR3 DNA: TGTGCCAGCAGTTTGGGAAGTGACTACGAGCAGTACTTC
CDR3 protein: CASSLGSDYEQYF

clone size: NA
J gene: TRBJ2-7
V gene: TRBV4-1
D gene: TRBD2
CDR3 DNA: TGCGCCAGCAGCCATCAGTTAGCGGGGGCCTACGAGCAGTACTTC
CDR3 protein: CASSHQLAGAYEQYF

clone size: few
J gene: TRBJ2-1
V gene: TRBV5-8
D gene: TRBD1
CDR3 DNA: TGTGCCAGCAGCCGACGGGACAGGGGGACTGAGCAGTTCTTC
CDR3 protein: CASSRRDRGTEQFF

clone size: NA
J gene: TRBJ2-5
V gene: TRBV6-5
D gene: TRBD2
CDR3 DNA: TGTGCCAGCAGTTACTCGGGAACTAGCGGGAGGCCGCACGGGACCCAGTACTTC
CDR3 protein: CASSYSGTSGRPHGTQYF

clone size: few
J gene: TRBJ2-1
V gene: TRBV3-1
D gene: NA
CDR3 DNA: TGTGCCAGCAGCCCCCAGGGTTCAAGGAACTACAATGAGCAGTTCTTC
CDR3 protein: CASSPQGSRNYNEQFF

clone size: NA
J gene: TRBJ2-5
V gene: TRBV6-6
D gene: NA
CDR3 DNA: TGTGCCAGCAGCATCCAAGGGGCGGAGACCCAGTACTTC
CDR3 protein: CASSIQGAETQYF

clone size: few
J gene: TRBJ1-2
V gene: TRBV7-9
D gene: TRBD1
CDR3 DNA: TGTGCCAGCAGCTTAAACCCCCAGGGGGGAGGCACCTTC
CDR3 protein: CASSLNPQGGGTF

clone size: many
J gene: TRBJ2-1
V gene: TRBV12-3/TRBV12-4
D gene: NA
CDR3 DNA: TGTGCCAGCAGTGCCGGTGAGCAGTTCTTC
CDR3 protein: CASSAGEQFF

clone size: few
J gene: TRBJ2-1
V gene: TRBV27
D gene: TRBD2
CDR3 DNA: TGTGCCGGCTCCGGGACTAGCGCGAGCTCCTACAATGAGCAGTTCTTC
CDR3 protein: CAGSGTSASSYNEQFF

clone size: NA
J gene: TRBJ2-1
V gene: TRBV7-2
D gene: TRBD2
CDR3 DNA: TGTGCCAGCAGCAACTCCGGGACTAGTATAAATGAGCAGTTCTTC
CDR3 protein: CASSNSGTSINEQFF

clone size: NA
J gene: TRBJ1-6
V gene: TRBV7-2
D gene: TRBD1
CDR3 DNA: TGTGCCAGCAGCCATACAGGGGAAGGTTCACCCCTCCACTTT
CDR3 protein: CASSHTGEGSPLHF

clone size: NA
J gene: TRBJ2-5
V gene: TRBV20-1
D gene: NA
CDR3 DNA: TGCAGTGCTGAGACAGACCAAGAGACCCAGTACTTC
CDR3 protein: CSAETDQETQYF

clone size: few
J gene: TRBJ2-5
V gene: TRBV20-1
D gene: TRBD1
CDR3 DNA: TGCAGTGCGAGGGGACAGGCGCAAGAGACCCAGTACTTC
CDR3 protein: CSARGQAQETQYF

clone size: NA
J gene: TRBJ2-5
V gene: TRBV5-1
D gene: NA
CDR3 DNA: TGCGCCAGCAGCTCGACGCCTGGACGACTAGAGACCCAGTACTTC
CDR3 protein: CASSSTPGRLETQYF

clone size: NA
J gene: TRBJ2-3
V gene: TRBV15
D gene: NA
CDR3 DNA: TGTGCCACCAGCAGCCTCACAGATACGCAGTATTTT
CDR3 protein: CATSSLTDTQYF

clone size: few
J gene: TRBJ2-7
V gene: TRBV6-1
D gene: NA
CDR3 DNA: TGTGCCAGCAGTCGGGAACCCTACTACGAGCAGTACTTC
CDR3 protein: CASSREPYYEQYF

clone size: few
J gene: TRBJ2-3
V gene: TRBV5-1
D gene: TRBD1
CDR3 DNA: TGCGCCAGCAGCTTGGTTACAGGGGCAGATACGCAGTATTTT
CDR3 protein: CASSLVTGADTQYF

clone size: few
J gene: TRBJ1-6
V gene: TRBV6-5
D gene: NA
CDR3 DNA: TGTGCCAGCAGTCCCCAGCCGGGTGGCTCACCCCTCCACTTT
CDR3 protein: CASSPQPGGSPLHF

clone size: NA
J gene: TRBJ2-7
V gene: TRBV20-1
D gene: TRBD2
CDR3 DNA: TGCAGTGCTAGAGGTCCAGAGGGACTAGCGGGAGGCAAAGGGTCCTACGAGCAGTACTTC
CDR3 protein: CSARGPEGLAGGKGSYEQYF

clone size: NA
J gene: TRBJ2-3
V gene: TRBV20-1
D gene: NA
CDR3 DNA: TGCAGTGCTAATGGGGCTGGGGCAGATACGCAGTATTTT
CDR3 protein: CSANGAGADTQYF

clone size: NA
J gene: TRBJ2-1
V gene: TRBV20-1
D gene: TRBD2
CDR3 DNA: TGCAGTGCTAGAGATATAAGTGCTAGCGGGAATGAGCAGTTCTTC
CDR3 protein: CSARDISASGNEQFF

clone size: NA
J gene: TRBJ2-7
V gene: TRBV20-1
D gene: NA
CDR3 DNA: TGCAGTGCCCTCCCTGCCTCCTACGAGCAGTACTTC
CDR3 protein: CSALPASYEQYF

clone size: few
J gene: TRBJ2-1
V gene: TRBV20-1
D gene: TRBD2
CDR3 DNA: TGCAGTGCTAGTCCCATAGCTCGGGAGCGGGGTAATGAGCAGTTCTTC
CDR3 protein: CSASPIARERGNEQFF

clone size: many
J gene: TRBJ2-5
V gene: TRBV20-1
D gene: NA
CDR3 DNA: TGCAGTGCTAGTGGGGCCATGTTGGGGCAAGAGACCCAGTACTTC
CDR3 protein: CSASGAMLGQETQYF

clone size: NA
J gene: TRBJ2-7
V gene: TRBV27
D gene: NA
CDR3 DNA: TGTGCCAGCAGCTCAGGTCGAGGTTTCTACGAGCAGTACTTC
CDR3 protein: CASSSGRGFYEQYF

clone size: many
J gene: TRBJ2-2
V gene: TRBV9
D gene: NA
CDR3 DNA: TGTGCCAGCAGCGTAGGCATGAACACCGGGGAGCTGTTTTTT
CDR3 protein: CASSVGMNTGELFF

clone size: few
J gene: TRBJ2-5
V gene: TRBV7-2
D gene: TRBD2
CDR3 DNA: TGTGCCAGCAGCCCGCAGACTAGCGCGGAGACCCAGTACTTC
CDR3 protein: CASSPQTSAETQYF

clone size: NA
J gene: TRBJ2-3
V gene: TRBV20-1
D gene: NA
CDR3 DNA: TGCAGTGCTAGAGACCGATACAGGGATGGGACAGATACGCAGTATTTT
CDR3 protein: CSARDRYRDGTDTQYF

clone size: NA
J gene: TRBJ2-3
V gene: TRBV20-1
D gene: TRBD2
CDR3 DNA: TGCAGTGCTAGTTTTGGCGGGAGCGGCACAGATACGCAGTATTTT
CDR3 protein: CSASFGGSGTDTQYF

clone size: few
J gene: TRBJ2-3
V gene: TRBV5-1
D gene: TRBD2
CDR3 DNA: TGCGCCAGCAGCTTGGAAGCGGGGGGCACGCAGTATTTT
CDR3 protein: CASSLEAGGTQYF

clone size: many
J gene: TRBJ2-1
V gene: TRBV5-6
D gene: NA
CDR3 DNA: TGTGCCAGCAGCTTGAGATTGTCCAATAGTAATGAGCAGTTCTTC
CDR3 protein: CASSLRLSNSNEQFF

clone size: NA
J gene: TRBJ2-2
V gene: TRBV15
D gene: NA
CDR3 DNA: TGTGCCACCTTTGCACCCGGGAGGAACACCGGGGAGCTGTTTTTT
CDR3 protein: CATFAPGRNTGELFF

clone size: NA
J gene: TRBJ2-7
V gene: TRBV12-3/TRBV12-4
D gene: TRBD1
CDR3 DNA: TGTGCCAGCAGTTTACGTCAGGGGGCCCACGAGCAGTACTTC
CDR3 protein: CASSLRQGAHEQYF

clone size: few
J gene: TRBJ2-5
V gene: TRBV24-1
D gene: TRBD1
CDR3 DNA: TGTGCCACCAGTGAACCCCCGGGGACAGGGCTTGGGTTTAGCGAGACCCAGTACTTC
CDR3 protein: CATSEPPGTGLGFSETQYF

clone size: many
J gene: TRBJ2-1
V gene: TRBV12-3/TRBV12-4
D gene: NA
CDR3 DNA: TGTGCCAGCAGTTATTCGGCGGTGCCTAACCTGGATGAGCAGTTCTTC
CDR3 protein: CASSYSAVPNLDEQFF

clone size: NA
J gene: TRBJ1-2
V gene: TRBV12-3/TRBV12-4
D gene: NA
CDR3 DNA: TGTGCCAGCAGTGACTCAATCCGGGACCAACTCTATGGCTACACCTTC
CDR3 protein: CASSDSIRDQLYGYTF

clone size: once
J gene: TRBJ2-3
V gene: TRBV18
D gene: NA
CDR3 DNA: TGTGCCAGCTCCACGGACGGGCGGCCCACAGATACGCAGTATTTT
CDR3 protein: CASSTDGRPTDTQYF

clone size: NA
J gene: TRBJ2-6
V gene: TRBV5-1
D gene: NA
CDR3 DNA: TGCGCCAGCAGGGCCGAGGTTGGGGCCAACGTCCTGACTTTC
CDR3 protein: CASRAEVGANVLTF

clone size: NA
J gene: TRBJ2-7
V gene: TRBV3-1
D gene: NA
CDR3 DNA: TGTGCCAGCAGCCAAGACTTCTCGGGGGGCGCCTACTCCTACGAGCAGTACTTC
CDR3 protein: CASSQDFSGGAYSYEQYF

clone size: few
J gene: TRBJ2-2
V gene: TRBV3-1
D gene: TRBD2
CDR3 DNA: TGTGCCAGCAGCCAGACTAGCCCAACTTCCACCGGGGAGCTGTTTTTT
CDR3 protein: CASSQTSPTSTGELFF

clone size: NA
J gene: TRBJ2-7
V gene: TRBV12-3/TRBV12-4
D gene: NA
CDR3 DNA: TGTGCCAGCAGTTTACTCCCCAGTTCCTACGAGCAGTACTTC
CDR3 protein: CASSLLPSSYEQYF

clone size: NA
J gene: TRBJ2-5
V gene: TRBV5-5
D gene: TRBD1
CDR3 DNA: TGTGCCAGCAGCTTCCTCGGGACAGGGCTAGCAAAGACCCAGTACTTC
CDR3 protein: CASSFLGTGLAKTQYF

clone size: NA
J gene: TRBJ2-7
V gene: TRBV3-1
D gene: NA
CDR3 DNA: TGTGCCAGCAGCCAGGGTACGGGAGACGAGCAGTACTTC
CDR3 protein: CASSQGTGDEQYF

clone size: NA
J gene: TRBJ2-2
V gene: TRBV5-1
D gene: TRBD2
CDR3 DNA: TGCGCCAGCAGCCCAACGGGAGGTCTAGCGGGAGCCGGGGAGCTGTTTTTT
CDR3 protein: CASSPTGGLAGAGELFF

clone size: NA
J gene: TRBJ1-1
V gene: TRBV5-1
D gene: NA
CDR3 DNA: TGCGCCAGCACCCCGGGCGGGGGGGACACTGAAGCTTTCTTT
CDR3 protein: CASTPGGGDTEAFF

clone size: few
J gene: TRBJ2-1
V gene: TRBV12-5
D gene: NA
CDR3 DNA: TGTGCTAGTGGTTTGACCCAAGGCAATGAGCAGTTCTTC
CDR3 protein: CASGLTQGNEQFF

clone size: NA
J gene: TRBJ2-3
V gene: TRBV20-1
D gene: NA
CDR3 DNA: TGCAGCGCCCTCATTCTACGGGGAGGTGGCACAGATACGCAGTATTTT
CDR3 protein: CSALILRGGGTDTQYF